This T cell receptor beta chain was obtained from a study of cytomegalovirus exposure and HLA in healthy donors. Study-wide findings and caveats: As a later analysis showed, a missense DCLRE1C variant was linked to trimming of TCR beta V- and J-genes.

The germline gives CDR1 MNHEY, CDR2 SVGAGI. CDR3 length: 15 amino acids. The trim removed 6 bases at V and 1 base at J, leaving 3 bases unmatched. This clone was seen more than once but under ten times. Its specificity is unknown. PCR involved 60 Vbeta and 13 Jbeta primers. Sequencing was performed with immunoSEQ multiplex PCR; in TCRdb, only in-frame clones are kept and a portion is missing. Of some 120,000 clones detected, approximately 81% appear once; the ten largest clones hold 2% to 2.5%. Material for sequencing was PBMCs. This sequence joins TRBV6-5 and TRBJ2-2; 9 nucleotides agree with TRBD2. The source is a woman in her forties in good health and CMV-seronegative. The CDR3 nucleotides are TGTGCCAGCAGAAGCGGGGGGCGGAACACCGGGGAGCTGTTTTTT. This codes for CASRSGGRNTGELFF.